This passage covers 3 T cell receptor beta chains from one sample sequenced in a study of shared clonotypes between healthy human individuals. The protocol was immunoSEQ multiplex PCR, while the TCRdb copy is restricted to in-frame clones and leaves out a portion. This table has some 600,000 clones, roughly 96% appearing once. Positive CCR7 selection of CD45RO-negative cells yielded the naive CD8 cells, and terminally differentiated effector memory CD45RA+ cells were excluded. Sequencing was carried out using naive CD8+ T cells sorted from blood. The receptors here all came from a woman aged 30 to 39 in good health.

The rearrangement joins TRBV9 to TRBJ2-1, with 15 bases that match TRBD2. The CDR3 loop spans 15 amino acids. Germline trimming cut 5 bases from V and 9 bases from J; bases unmatched to any gene: 6. Germline CDR1 and CDR2: SGDLS and YYNGEE. CDR3 loop: CASRRTSGRGGEQFF. The CDR3 DNA reads TGTGCCAGCAGGCGGACTAGCGGGAGGGGTGGTGAGCAGTTCTTC. The whole variable domain, filled in from reference TRBV9 and TRBJ2-1, reads DSGVTQTPKHLITATGQRVTLRCSPRSGDLSVYWYQQSLDQGLQFLIQYYNGEERAKGNILERFSAQQFPDLHSELNLSSLELGDSALYFCASRRTSGRGGEQFFGPGTRLTVL.

The chain carries TRBV11-2 and TRBJ2-3; tentatively, D is TRBD2 (5 bases). The CDR3 totals 16 residues. The ends were cut back, 1 base at V and 0 bases at J, with 11 bases in the middle. Germline CDR1 SGHAT, CDR2 FQNNGV. CDR3 bases: TGTGCCAGCAGCTTAGGAGTCCGGGGAAGCACAGATACGCAGTATTTT. It codes for CASSLGVRGSTDTQYF.

The rearrangement joins TRBV7-6 to TRBJ2-1, with 11 nucleotides matching TRBD2. The CDR3 consists of 16 residues. Germline loops: CDR1 SGHVS, CDR2 FNYEAQ. J lost 10 bases, V lost 1 base, and 9 bases had no gene match. CDR3 nucleotides: TGTGCCAGCAGCTTAGTAACTAGCGGGAGTTTAAGAGAGCAGTTCTTC. It codes for CASSLVTSGSLREQFF.